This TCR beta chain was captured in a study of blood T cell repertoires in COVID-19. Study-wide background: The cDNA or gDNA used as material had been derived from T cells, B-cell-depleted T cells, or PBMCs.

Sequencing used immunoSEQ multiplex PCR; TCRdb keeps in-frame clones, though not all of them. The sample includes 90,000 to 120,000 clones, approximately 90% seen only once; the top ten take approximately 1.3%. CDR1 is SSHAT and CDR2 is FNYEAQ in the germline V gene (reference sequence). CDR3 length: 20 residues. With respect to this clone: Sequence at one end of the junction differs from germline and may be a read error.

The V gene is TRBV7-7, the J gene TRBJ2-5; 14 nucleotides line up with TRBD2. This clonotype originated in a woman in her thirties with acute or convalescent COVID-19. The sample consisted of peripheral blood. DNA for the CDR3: TGTGCTAGCAGCCCCACTCGGGGACTAGCGGGAGTTCAAAACGAAGAGACCCAGTACTTC. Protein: CASSPTRGLAGVQNEETQYF. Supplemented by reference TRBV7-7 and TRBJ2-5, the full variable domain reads GAGVSQSPRYKVTKRGQDVTLRCDPISSHATLYWYQQALGQGPEFLTYFNYEAQPDKSGLPSDRFSAERPEGSISTLTIQRTEQRDSAMYRCASSPTRGLAGVQNEETQYFGPGTRLLVL.